A single sample is the source of the 16 T cell receptor beta chains below, sequenced in a study of T cells in women clearing cervical HPV infection (dated by TCRdb to the late 2010s). Libraries came from the immunoSEQ multiplex PCR assay. TCRdb took this table from immuneACCESS and kept in-frame rearrangements with V and J called. Such tables lack part of the clones; where checked against another copy, unresolved V genes explain under half of the gap, and the rest is unexplained. The table for this sample lists fewer than 35,000 clones. About a sixth of the sample comes from the top ten. The sample was blood buffy coat. The receptors originated from a woman between 18 and 69 years old with a cervical HPV16 infection that either progressed to CIN3+ or cleared (not recorded which).

Turning to this clone: The read gets to within 3 residues of the CDR3 end, and the germline J gene fills in the rest. Other DNA sequences in this specimen translate into the identical CDR3. The rearrangement uses TRBV18 and TRBJ1-2; D gene ambiguous. This CDR3 spans 14 amino acids. From germline, CDR1 is KGHSH and CDR2 LQKENI. The CDR3 is CASSSTSGYNDYTF. The DNA read from the CDR3 is TGTGCCAGCTCATCGACTAGCGGCTACAATGAC.

Comments on this clone: The read terminates 3 residues ahead of where the CDR3 ends, so the germline J gene completes it. The rearrangement uses TRBV18 and TRBJ1-1; tentative D call: TRBD1 (5 bases). The V end lost 6 bases, the J end lost 0 bases, and 11 bases lay between the germline ends. The germline V gene has CDR1 KGHSH and CDR2 LQKENI. CDR3 length: 14 residues. The CDR3 protein is CASSYQGLNTEAFF. CDR3 DNA, as far as it was read: TGTGCCAGCTCTTATCAGGGTTTGAACACTGAA.

In the case of this clone: Read data end 3 residues before the CDR3 end; the end is taken from the germline J gene. Within the sample, other DNA sequences also encode this same CDR3. The chain joins TRBV7-2 to TRBJ1-3, with D perhaps matching TRBD1 (6 bases). Trimming removed 3 bases at V and 1 base at J, with 10 bases between. The CDR3 covers 15 residues. CDR1 SGHTA and CDR2 FQGNSA come from the germline V gene. CDR3 region: CASSFPQGSGNTIYF. Incomplete CDR3 DNA: TGTGCCAGCAGCTTCCCGCAGGGGTCTGGAAACACC.

Note on this clone: Read sequence stops 3 residues before the CDR3 end, and the germline J gene provides the missing end. The gene calls are TRBV18 and TRBJ2-4; D gene uncertain. Germline CDR1 is KGHSH and CDR2 is LQKENI. The CDR3 contains 14 residues. The part of the CDR3 DNA that was read is TGTGCCAGCTCACCGAAAATAGCTAACTATGGT. It codes for CASSPKIANYG. The entire CDR3 is CASSPKIANYGQYF.

CDR3 bases read: TGTGCCAGCAGTCCGGGAGGGGGGAACACTGAA. This codes for CASSPGGGNTE. The entire CDR3 reads CASSPGGGNTEAFF. The chain combines TRBV28 with TRBJ1-1; D might be TRBD1 (6 bases). The CDR3 is cut off 3 residues early in the read; its end comes from the germline J gene. Trimming removed 5 bases from V and 1 base from J, with 11 bases in between. The CDR3 length is 14 residues. Germline CDR1 MDHEN, CDR2 SYDVKM. The variable domain in full, completed from reference TRBV28 and TRBJ1-1, reads DVKVTQSSRYLVKRTGEKVFLECVQDMDHENMFWYRQDPGLGLRLIYFSYDVKMKEKGDIPEGYSVSREKKERFSLILESASTNQTSMYLCASSPGGGNTEAFFGQGTRLTVV.

As for this clone: The read gets to within 3 residues of the CDR3 end, and the germline J gene fills in the rest. The chain joins TRBV7-8 to TRBJ2-3; weak D call: TRBD1 (5 bases). Germline CDR1 and CDR2: SGHVS and FQNEAQ. Deletions cut 3 bases from V and 6 bases from J, with 22 bases between. The CDR3 consists of 17 residues. The CDR3 DNA, read in part, is TGTGCCAGCAGCTTTCTAAAGCAGGGTCGGGCTCGGGATACG. It encodes CASSFLKQGRARDT. From start to end, the CDR3 is CASSFLKQGRARDTQYF.

A note on this clone: The read gets to within 3 residues of the CDR3 end, and the germline J gene fills in the rest. The J gene is TRBJ2-5, the V gene TRBV12-3 or TRBV12-4; D not resolved. This CDR3 has 14 amino acids. Trimming left V 3 bases short and J 4 bases short, with 12 bases between. Here the CDR3 reads CASSLVDWSETQYF. The DNA read from the CDR3 is TGTGCCAGCAGTTTGGTCGACTGGTCAGAGACC.

Regarding this clone: The read terminates 3 residues ahead of where the CDR3 ends, so the germline J gene completes it. The J gene is TRBJ2-2, the V gene TRBV5-1; D possibly corresponds to TRBD2 (7 bases). The CDR3 loop spans 15 amino acids. The ends were cut back, 7 bases at V and 2 bases at J, with 15 bases in the middle. In germline, CDR1 is SGHRS, CDR2 YFSETQ. The CDR3 loop reads CASAPGGGNTGELFF. The CDR3 bases that were read are TGCGCCAGCGCCCCGGGGGGCGGAAACACCGGGGAG.

With regard to this clone: The read finishes 3 residues shy of the CDR3 end, and the germline J gene is used to complete it. The chain joins TRBV4-2 to TRBJ2-4; TRBD1 agrees at 7 bases. The CDR3 is 13 residues long. Germline V gives CDR1 LGHNA, CDR2 YNFKEQ. After removal of 5 bases from V and 4 bases from J, the junction contained 2 bases not matched to a gene. This CDR3 is CASSMGQKNIQYF. The CDR3 bases that were read are TGTGCCAGCAGCATGGGACAGAAAAACATT.

Turning to this clone: The CDR3 end falls 3 residues outside the read, so it is completed with the germline J gene. This rearrangement joins TRBV2 to TRBJ2-5; 12 bases fit TRBD1. The CDR3 sequence is 14 residues long. Losses at the gene ends were 6 bases for V and 5 bases for J; bases not matched to a gene: 4. CDR1 is SNHLY and CDR2 is FYNNEI in the germline V gene. Partial CDR3 DNA: TGTGCCAGCAGCAGGGACAGGGGGCACGAGACC. Amino acids: CASSRDRGHET. The entire CDR3 reads CASSRDRGHETQYF.

With regard to this clone: The read terminates 3 residues ahead of where the CDR3 ends, so the germline J gene completes it. The V gene is TRBV11-2, the J gene TRBJ2-7; weak D call: TRBD2 (6 bases). The V gene lost 6 bases and the J gene lost 1 base, with 16 bases spanning the gap. Germline CDR1 and CDR2: SGHAT and FQNNGV. This CDR3 has 15 amino acids. The sequenced part of the CDR3 DNA is TGTGCCAGCAGTTCCCCTTCCAGCGGGTCCTACGAG. This sequence encodes CASSSPSSGSYE. The CDR3 reads in full as CASSSPSSGSYEQYF.

A note on this clone: The sequenced fragment ends 3 residues before the CDR3 boundary, so the rest is inferred from the germline J gene. The chain uses TRBV19 and TRBJ1-1, with D possibly matching TRBD1 (5 bases). CDR1 is LNHDA, CDR2 SQIVND, per germline (reference sequence). V shed 3 bases and J shed 4 bases, with 15 bases lying between them. The CDR3 is made up of 15 amino acids. This chain's CDR3 is CASSMGGPGSTEAFF. CDR3 DNA, as far as it was read: TGTGCCAGTAGTATGGGGGGTCCCGGTAGCACTGAA.

A word on this clone: The read ends 3 residues before the CDR3 terminus; that terminus is restored from the germline J gene. This chain connects TRBV20-1 to TRBJ2-2, with TRBD2 matching 7 bases. Germline CDR1 DFQATT, CDR2 SNEGSKA (reference sequence). The CDR3 runs 13 residues. The CDR3 region is CSGEGLSNEKLFF. Partial CDR3 DNA: TGCAGTGGGGAGGGACTTTCTAATGAAAAG.

A word on this clone: The observed sequence ends 3 residues before the CDR3 terminus, with the missing tail filled in from the germline J gene. The J gene is TRBJ2-1, the V gene TRBV19; 10 bases match TRBD2. This CDR3 has 16 amino acids. The J segment lost 6 bases and the V segment lost 6 bases, leaving 11 bases of the junction unmatched. Germline assignment: CDR1 LNHDA and CDR2 SQIVND (reference sequence). The covered CDR3 bases are TGTGCCAGTAGCTGGCTAGCGGGAGACCGCATCAATGAG. Residues: CASSWLAGDRINE. The whole CDR3 reads CASSWLAGDRINEQFF. The complete variable domain, with remaining parts taken from reference TRBV19 and TRBJ2-1, reads DGGITQSPKYLFRKEGQNVTLSCEQNLNHDAMYWYRQDPGQGLRLIYYSQIVNDFQKGDIAEGYSVSREKKESFPLTVTSAQKNPTAFYLCASSWLAGDRINEQFFGPGTRLTVL.

About this clone: From the germline J gene comes the end of the CDR3, since the read stops 3 residues before it. The gene calls are TRBV29-1 and TRBJ2-1, with 10 bases that match TRBD2. Germline V gives CDR1 SQVTM, CDR2 ANQGSEA. The CDR3 has 15 amino acids. The trim removed 5 bases at V and 7 bases at J, leaving 11 bases unmatched. The CDR3 loop is CSVLGSQAGGNEQFF. The part of the CDR3 DNA that was read is TGCAGCGTTTTGGGGAGTCAAGCGGGGGGGAATGAG.

About this clone itself: Coverage ceases 3 residues before the CDR3 finishes, and the germline J gene fills in the end. This chain joins TRBV20-1 and TRBJ2-1; 8 nucleotides line up with TRBD1. The CDR3 extends over 14 amino acids. Germline values: CDR1 DFQATT, CDR2 SNEGSKA (reference sequence). V dropped 3 bases and J dropped 0; count of bases not matched to a gene: 1. CDR3 amino acids: CSASRGHSYNEQFF. CDR3 DNA (partial): TGCAGTGCTAGCAGGGGGCACTCCTACAATGAG.